Given below is one T cell receptor (beta chain) in context. The antigen is not known. The record originates from a study of beta chain features in type 1 diabetes. The CDR3 extends over 15 amino acids. The germline gives CDR1 SNHLY, CDR2 FYNNEI. J gave up 2 bases and V 6 bases, and 8 bases lay outside the gene matches. Sequenced material consisted of expressed TCRB transcripts (all of the isolated RNA was reverse transcribed). Here immunoSEQ multiplex PCR was the method, and the copy in TCRdb shows in-frame clones only, minus some. The table has 200,000 to 300,000 clones, approximately 11% seen once. Study-wide results and limits: Patients with Type 1 diabetes showed moderately but significantly shorter TCRB CDR3s in all four CD4+ subsets.

It was via CD45RO/CCR7/CD25/CD127/CD95/CD27 that CD4+ naive, central memory, regulatory and stem cell-like memory cells were sorted. The TCR comes from a man aged 25 to 40 with type 1 diabetes. What was sequenced was naive CD4+ T cells from blood. The genes are TRBV2 and TRBJ2-7, with 9 bases identical to TRBD1. The CDR3 DNA is TGTGCCAGCAGGGCTGTAGGACAGGGGCCCTACGAGCAGTACTTC. This sequence encodes CASRAVGQGPYEQYF.